This T cell receptor (beta chain) was observed in a study of shared clonotypes between healthy human individuals. Study observations and caveats: Blood alone was sampled, and tissue repertoires likely differ. Across subsets, estimated richness was generally greater for naive than for memory populations.

CD45RO-negative CD8 cells positively selected for CCR7 made up the naive population, which excluded terminally differentiated effector memory CD45RA+ cells. Participating donors were healthy, HIV-negative adults free of recent acute infections or vaccinations. In the sorted-subset replicate PCRs, 150 to 200 ng DNA, 25,000 to 30,000 T cell genomes, was used. Some clones are missing from TCRdb's copy, which holds only in-frame ones; the method was immunoSEQ multiplex PCR. The sample lists fewer than 700,000 clones; approximately 95% were seen once. This clone was found a few times. The antigen is not known. The TCR sequence derives from a woman in her 30s in good health. What was sequenced was naive CD8+ T cells sorted from blood.

The DNA for the CDR3 is TGTGCCAGCAGCTTTCCGGACAGGGTGTACGAGCAGTACTTC. Translation: CASSFPDRVYEQYF. V gene TRBV7-9 combines with J gene TRBJ2-7; 8 bases align to TRBD1. The length of the CDR3 is 14 residues. In germline, CDR1 is SEHNR, CDR2 FQNEAQ (reference sequence). With 3 bases clipped from V and 4 bases from J, the junction kept 5 bases outside the gene matches.